The text below deals with one TCR beta chain. Primers used in a second PCR of roughly 7 to 12 cycles were a sample-barcoded 5' primer and a J-beta primer mix. Paired-end reads containing CDR3 totaled no fewer than 2.5 million for each sample. TCRdb re-called the 5' RACE reads with MiXCR, one entry per CDR3 protein. The data show fewer than 950,000 distinct CDR3 sequences, 35% to 40% seen once. The data were obtained in a study of blood T cells in healthy people across ages. Study summary: The capture of about one barcoded beta molecule per two T cells was achieved by template switching.

Individuals who donated were healthy Caucasians from Russia aged about 6 to 95. Per sample, extraction of total RNA gave at least 5.5 micrograms in every case. The germline V and J ends were trimmed by 5 bases and 0 bases, with 11 bases remaining between them. Germline V lookup: CDR1 MDHEN, CDR2 SYDVKM. The CDR3 is 15 amino acids. The TCR was taken from a man aged 18 to 29 in good health. V is TRBV28 and J is TRBJ1-5; D is possibly TRBD1 (6 bases). Specimen: blood. The CDR3 loop reads CASSLTGYSNQPQHF. The DNA for the CDR3 is TGTGCCAGCAGTCTGACAGGTTATAGCAATCAGCCCCAGCATTTT.